These 24 T cell receptor beta chains were all obtained from the same sample, sequenced in a study of T cell changes during pregnancy in multiple sclerosis (dated by TCRdb to the late 2010s). Library preparation was by the immunoSEQ multiplex PCR assay. TCRdb re-hosts the immuneACCESS table, in-frame sequences only. Its copies lack some clones; in the studies checked, an unresolved V gene accounts for under half of them, and the cause for the rest is not known. The sample table shows fewer than 110,000 clones, and 85% to 95% are seen once. Roughly 0.78% of the sample goes to the ten largest clones. The source material was peripheral blood, sampled in the third trimester of pregnancy. The source is a female donor in good health, enrolled as a control in a pregnancy study.

The chain carries TRBV2 and TRBJ1-2; D gene uncertain. The germline gives CDR1 SNHLY, CDR2 FYNNEI. The CDR3 has 15 amino acids. V gave up 4 bases and J gave up 2 bases, with 14 bases separating them. CDR3 bases: TGTGCCAGCAGTGCCGGGCGGGTGGCCAACTATGGCTACACCTTC. As protein: CASSAGRVANYGYTF.

V usage is TRBV7-9 and J usage is TRBJ1-1, with unresolved D. The CDR3 consists of 11 residues. The germline V and J ends were trimmed by 3 bases and 10 bases, with 9 bases remaining between them. CDR1 is SEHNR, CDR2 FQNEAQ, per germline (reference sequence). CDR3: CASSFTEGAFF. CDR3 sequence (DNA): TGTGCCAGCAGCTTCACGGAGGGAGCTTTCTTT.

The V and J genes are TRBV7-8 and TRBJ2-3; D uncertain. The CDR3 has 12 amino acids. Trimming left V 2 bases short and J 7 bases short, with 7 bases between. Per germline, CDR1 SGHVS and CDR2 FQNEAQ. DNA of the CDR3: TGTGCCAGCAGCTTACAGAGGAATACGCAGTATTTT. It encodes CASSLQRNTQYF.

V is TRBV6-6 and J is TRBJ1-3; no reliable D call. Germline V gives CDR1 MNHNY, CDR2 SVGAGI (reference sequence). The CDR3 extends over 16 amino acids. V lost 4 bases and J lost 0, with 13 bases in between. The DNA of the CDR3 is TGTGCCAGCAGTTCACCCGGGAGAAGCTCTGGAAACACCATATATTTT. Translating gives CASSSPGRSSGNTIYF.

J is TRBJ2-7 and V is TRBV29-1; TRBD1 agrees at 11 bases. The V gene end was trimmed by 2 bases and the J gene end by 3 bases; junction bases not matched to a gene: 3. The CDR3 spans 14 residues. Germline V gene data show CDR1 as SQVTM and CDR2 as ANQGSEA. The CDR3 bases are TGCAGCGTTGAAAGCGGGACAGGGGGCTACGAGCAGTACTTC. This encodes CSVESGTGGYEQYF.

The chain carries TRBV4-1 and TRBJ2-7; 8 bases line up with TRBD1. This CDR3 has 15 residues. Germline trimming cut 1 base from V and 2 bases from J; bases unmatched to any gene: 4. The V gene's germline CDR1 is MGHRA and CDR2 YSYEKL. DNA of the CDR3: TGCGCCAGCAGCCAAGGACAGGGGCTAACCTACGAGCAGTACTTC. Its translation: CASSQGQGLTYEQYF.

The rearrangement uses TRBV5-1 and TRBJ1-1; D is possibly TRBD1 (6 bases). Trimming left V 5 bases short and J 0 bases short, with 11 bases between. The CDR3 has 14 residues. CDR1 and CDR2 from the germline V gene are SGHRS and YFSETQ. The CDR3 bases are TGCGCCAGCAGGTCCGGGACAATGAACACTGAAGCTTTCTTT. Translation gives CASRSGTMNTEAFF.

This clone was detected once. The chain joins TRBV29-1 to TRBJ1-3, with 7 bases lining up with TRBD1. With 7 bases clipped from V and 4 bases from J, the junction kept 4 bases outside the gene matches. There are 12 residues in the CDR3. Looked up from germline, CDR1 is SQVTM and CDR2 is ANQGSEA. CDR3 sequence (DNA): TGCAGCGCGGGACAGTTGGGAAACACCATATATTTT. Its translation: CSAGQLGNTIYF.

This chain connects TRBV7-2 to TRBJ2-1; 8 bases align to TRBD1. V shed 9 bases, J shed 0 bases, and the junction held 4 bases outside the gene matches. CDR3 size: 14 residues. The germline gives CDR1 SGHTA, CDR2 FQGNSA. The CDR3 nucleotides are TGTGCCAGTGGACAGGGAAACTCCTACAATGAGCAGTTCTTC. Amino acids: CASGQGNSYNEQFF.

To note about this clone: The germline gene is not matched at one end of the junction; a read error may be the cause. The V call is TRBV4-3, the J call TRBJ1-2, with D hard to call. The CDR3 runs to 14 residues. Germline V gene lookup returns CDR1 LGHNA and CDR2 YSLEER. The CDR3 is CASSQGAEGYGHTF. The CDR3 DNA follows: TGCGCCAGCAGCCAAGGTGCAGAGGGTTATGGCCACACCTTC.

The chain joins TRBV6-6 to TRBJ2-7; 11 bases map to TRBD1. The CDR3 spans 16 residues. V shed 5 bases and J 2 bases; nucleotides not matched to a gene: 8. CDR1 MNHNY and CDR2 SVGAGI come from the germline V gene (reference sequence). The CDR3 is CASSQPPGQGAYEQYF. The CDR3 DNA reads TGTGCCAGCAGTCAACCACCGGGACAGGGGGCCTACGAGCAGTACTTC.

This rearrangement joins TRBV18 to TRBJ1-1; TRBD1 might be the D (5 bases). Germline CDR1 reads KGHSH; CDR2 reads LQKENI. The CDR3 runs to 18 residues. With 2 bases removed from V and 1 base from J, the gap between germline ends came to 20 bases. The CDR3 protein is CASSPTGEDGGENTEAFF. The CDR3 DNA is TGTGCCAGCTCACCAACCGGGGAGGACGGGGGGGAGAACACTGAAGCTTTCTTT.

The J gene is TRBJ2-5, the V gene TRBV2; maybe TRBD1 (6 bases). Germline values: CDR1 SNHLY, CDR2 FYNNEI. The CDR3 is 13 residues long. Trimming pared 7 bases from V and 5 bases from J, leaving 14 bases between. CDR3 nucleotides: TGTGCCAGCATAGGGGAGAGGGGGGAGACCCAGTACTTC. Translating gives CASIGERGETQYF.

The chain employs TRBV7-9 and TRBJ1-5; 12 bases fit TRBD1. With 4 bases clipped from V and 4 bases from J, the junction kept 2 bases outside the gene matches. Germline CDR1 and CDR2: SEHNR and FQNEAQ (reference sequence). The CDR3 spans 15 residues. The CDR3 sequence is CASSSGQGANQPQHF. The CDR3 DNA is TGTGCCAGCAGCTCGGGACAGGGGGCTAATCAGCCCCAGCATTTT.

This sequence joins TRBV5-1 and TRBJ1-4; D possibly corresponds to TRBD1 (5 bases). The germline V and J ends were trimmed by 3 bases and 8 bases, with 17 bases remaining between them. The germline V gene encodes CDR1 SGHRS and CDR2 YFSETQ. The CDR3 loop spans 15 amino acids. CDR3 bases: TGCGCCAGCAGCTCGGCAGGGAGGGGAGACGAAAAACTGTTTTTT. Amino acids: CASSSAGRGDEKLFF.

This chain links TRBV5-5 with TRBJ1-4; 8 bases fit TRBD1. The CDR3 runs to 13 residues. Germline assignment: CDR1 SGHKS and CDR2 YYEKEE (reference sequence). V was pared by 0 bases and J by 12 bases, with 4 bases of the junction left unmatched. CDR3 loop: CASSLEPDRELFF. The CDR3 bases are TGTGCCAGCAGCTTGGAACCGGACAGGGAACTGTTTTTT.

The chain links TRBV7-2 to TRBJ1-2; D is unresolved. With 5 bases removed from V and 4 bases from J, the gap between germline ends came to 23 bases. The CDR3 loop spans 17 amino acids. Looked up from germline, CDR1 is SGHTA and CDR2 is FQGNSA. The CDR3 region is CASSRGRGATEFYGYTF. DNA for the CDR3: TGTGCCAGCAGCCGCGGGAGAGGCGCGACGGAATTCTATGGCTACACCTTC.

This chain joins TRBV30 and TRBJ1-6; D remains unclear. Germline lookup yields CDR1 GTSNPN and CDR2 SVGIG (reference sequence). V shed 7 bases and J shed 0 bases, with 10 bases lying between them. This CDR3 is 14 amino acids long. The CDR3 protein is CASRRSSYNSPLHF. As DNA, the CDR3 is TGTGCCTCTCGTCGGAGCTCCTATAATTCACCCCTCCACTTT.

The chain combines TRBV6-6 with TRBJ1-1; tentative D call: TRBD1 (6 bases). The CDR3 is 14 amino acids. Germline V gives CDR1 MNHNY, CDR2 SVGAGI (reference sequence). V was pared by 5 bases and J by 3 bases, with 13 bases between. CDR3 residues: CASSLRNRDTEAFF. Here the CDR3 DNA reads TGTGCCAGCAGTCTAAGAAACAGGGACACTGAAGCTTTCTTT.

The chain is built from TRBV30 and TRBJ1-6; D may be TRBD1 (6 bases). V was shortened by 4 bases and J by 8 bases, with 12 bases between the two germline ends. The CDR3 has 13 amino acids. Germline V gene sequence: CDR1 GTSNPN, CDR2 SVGIG (reference sequence). CDR3 DNA sequence: TGTGCCTGGACGGGGGGGGCCTATTCACCCCTCCACTTT. Translating gives CAWTGGAYSPLHF.

V usage is TRBV19 and J usage is TRBJ1-5, with D unresolved. CDR3 length: 15 amino acids. The V end was cut by 1 base, the J end by 2 bases, with 9 bases between. Germline assignment: CDR1 LNHDA and CDR2 SQIVND (reference sequence). CDR3 sequence (DNA): TGTGCCAGTAGTATAGGACTCAGCCGCAATCAGCCCCAGCATTTT. It is translated as CASSIGLSRNQPQHF. The full variable domain, rest sourced from reference TRBV19 and TRBJ1-5, is DGGITQSPKYLFRKEGQNVTLSCEQNLNHDAMYWYRQDPGQGLRLIYYSQIVNDFQKGDIAEGYSVSREKKESFPLTVTSAQKNPTAFYLCASSIGLSRNQPQHFGDGTRLSIL.

The J gene is TRBJ1-1, the V gene TRBV30; D remains ambiguous. There are 13 residues in the CDR3. Trimming removed 2 bases at V and 4 bases at J, with 11 bases between. Germline loops: CDR1 GTSNPN, CDR2 SVGIG (reference sequence). CDR3 sequence (DNA): TGTGCCTGGAGTAACGGGGTGGGCACTGAAGCTTTCTTT. Protein sequence: CAWSNGVGTEAFF.

The rearrangement links TRBV10-3 to TRBJ2-2; TRBD1 is a possible D gene (5 bases). In germline, CDR1 is ENHRY, CDR2 SYGVKD. The CDR3 has 12 amino acids. V was clipped by 5 bases and J by 5 bases, with 6 bases between them. The CDR3 sequence: CAISQGTGELFF. CDR3 nucleotides: TGTGCCATCAGTCAGGGTACCGGGGAGCTGTTTTTT.

The V gene is TRBV2, the J gene TRBJ2-1; D is possibly TRBD2 (6 bases). The CDR3 has 13 residues. Germline V gene data show CDR1 as SNHLY and CDR2 as FYNNEI. Between the trimmed V and J ends, which lost 7 bases and 10 bases, there was a span of 17 bases. The CDR3 DNA is TGTGCCAGCACGGGGGAGACTGACGGGGAGCAGTTCTTC. This sequence encodes CASTGETDGEQFF. Based on the CDR3 plus reference TRBV2 and TRBJ2-1, the full variable domain is EPEVTQTPSHQVTQMGQEVILRCVPISNHLYFYWYRQILGQKVEFLVSFYNNEISEKSEIFDDQFSVERPDGSNFTLKIRSTKLEDSAMYFCASTGETDGEQFFGPGTRLTVL.